This is a list of T cell receptor beta chains from one sample in a study of beta chain features in type 1 diabetes. Clones were read by immunoSEQ multiplex PCR, and TCRdb kept only the in-frame ones, dropping some. The data show about 240,000 clones, around 13% seen once. The sequenced sample consisted of naive CD4+ T cells from blood. The receptors were sampled from a man aged 25-45 years with type 1 diabetes. Each CDR3 is given with its conserved first and last residue. The D gene is left open where the match is weak. Clone size is shown for a subset of rows, as once, few, many or a class of expanded clone.

v_gene	d_gene	abundance	j_gene	CDR3nt	CDR3aa
TRBV2	TRBD1	-	TRBJ2-6	TGTGCCAGCAGCCCCAGGGGGCCTGGGGCCAACGTCCTGACTTTC	CASSPRGPGANVLTF
TRBV19	-	-	TRBJ2-7	TGTGCCAGTAGTACAGGGGAAACCTACGAGCAGTACTTC	CASSTGETYEQYF
TRBV10-2	-	-	TRBJ2-2	TGCGCCAGCAGTGGAGGCGGTAACACCGGGGAGCTGTTTTTT	CASSGGGNTGELFF
TRBV5-1	TRBD1	-	TRBJ1-2	TGCGCCAGCAGCTTGTCCGGGACAGACCCCTATGGCTACACCTTC	CASSLSGTDPYGYTF
TRBV6-8	TRBD2	-	TRBJ2-5	TGTGCCAGCAGTACCCCCGGTTCAGCGGGGGAAGAGACCCAGTACTTC	CASSTPGSAGEETQYF
TRBV5-4	TRBD1	few	TRBJ2-1	TGTGCCAGCAGCACCTCCGGGACAGGGGTGCTCGAGCAGTTCTTC	CASSTSGTGVLEQFF
TRBV30	TRBD2	few	TRBJ2-3	TGTGCCTGGAGGCCTAGCGGGGGGACTACGCAGTATTTT	CAWRPSGGTTQYF
TRBV6-5	TRBD2	few	TRBJ2-1	TGTGCCACCCGGGAACTAGCGGGGGGCCGGAATGAGCAGTTCTTC	CATRELAGGRNEQFF
TRBV19	TRBD1	few	TRBJ1-1	TGTGCCAGTAAGGACAGGCAAACGAGAGGAACTGAAGCTTTCTTT	CASKDRQTRGTEAFF
TRBV9	-	few	TRBJ2-3	TGTGCCAGCAGCGTCCGAGGGTCCAGCACAGATACGCAGTATTTT	CASSVRGSSTDTQYF
TRBV30	TRBD1	-	TRBJ1-1	TGTGCCTCAACCCCGGACAGGGTGAACACTGAAGCTTTCTTT	CASTPDRVNTEAFF
TRBV29-1	TRBD1	few	TRBJ2-5	TGCAGCGTCTGGACAGGGGGCTCAGGAGAGACCCAGTACTTC	CSVWTGGSGETQYF
TRBV5-1	-	-	TRBJ2-7	TGCGCCAGCAGCTGGGACATCTACGAGCAGTACTTC	CASSWDIYEQYF
TRBV2	TRBD1	-	TRBJ2-5	TGTGCCAGCAGCCCTGGGCCACAGGGGGCGAAAGGAGAGACCCAGTACTTC	CASSPGPQGAKGETQYF
TRBV28	-	-	TRBJ1-1	TGTGCCAGCAGCCCGCGGGCGGGTCAGGACACTGAAGCTTTCTTT	CASSPRAGQDTEAFF
TRBV2	TRBD1	few	TRBJ2-3	TGTGCCAGCAGTGGACAGGGGATCCCAGATACGCAGTATTTT	CASSGQGIPDTQYF
TRBV5-1	TRBD1	few	TRBJ1-6	TGCGCCAGCAGCGGACGGGACAGGGGATCATATAATTCACCCCTCCACTTT	CASSGRDRGSYNSPLHF
TRBV28	TRBD1	-	TRBJ1-1	TGTGCCAGCACCACAGGGGGCGCGGAGAGCACTGAAGCTTTCTTT	CASTTGGAESTEAFF
TRBV5-6	TRBD2	few	TRBJ2-7	TGTGCCAGCAGCTTGAGTTTGCGGGGGGTCGTCTACGAGCAGTACTTC	CASSLSLRGVVYEQYF
TRBV7-2	TRBD1	-	TRBJ1-1	TGTGCCAGCAGCTTGAACAGGGGAGACACTGAAGCTTTCTTT	CASSLNRGDTEAFF
TRBV6-5	-	-	TRBJ1-5	TGTGCCAGCAGTCGTGAGTCTAACAATCAGCCCCAGCATTTT	CASSRESNNQPQHF
TRBV4-2	TRBD1	-	TRBJ1-1	TGTGCCAGCGGGGACAGGACGAACACTGAAGCTTTCTTT	CASGDRTNTEAFF
TRBV5-6	-	few	TRBJ2-7	TGTGCCAGCAGCTTGGGGGCCCCCTACGAGCAGTACTTC	CASSLGAPYEQYF
TRBV4-1	-	few	TRBJ1-1	TGCGCCAGCAGCCAAGAGGGAGTGAACACTGAAGCTTTCTTT	CASSQEGVNTEAFF
TRBV6-5	TRBD1	few	TRBJ1-1	TGTGCCAGCAGCCGGGGACAGGCGAACACTGAAGCTTTCTTT	CASSRGQANTEAFF
TRBV30	-	few	TRBJ1-3	TGTGCCTGGAGTGTAAACAGGAAATCTGGAAACACCATATATTTT	CAWSVNRKSGNTIYF
TRBV29-1	-	few	TRBJ2-3	TGCAGCGTTGAAGATACAGGGAGAGCACCAGATACGCAGTATTTT	CSVEDTGRAPDTQYF
TRBV30	TRBD1	few	TRBJ1-1	TGTGCCTTTCAGGACAGGGGAATGAACACTGAAGCTTTCTTT	CAFQDRGMNTEAFF
TRBV9	TRBD2	few	TRBJ2-1	TGTGCCAGCAGCGTAGTGGCTAGCGGGGGGGCCGGTGAGCAGTTCTTC	CASSVVASGGAGEQFF
TRBV4-2	TRBD2	-	TRBJ2-5	TGTGCCAGCAGCCAAGGGACTAGCGGGGGGGAGGGCTCAGAGACCCAGTACTTC	CASSQGTSGGEGSETQYF
TRBV11-2	-	-	TRBJ2-4	TGTGCCAGCAGCTTAGGCGGAGCCAAAAACATTCAGTACTTC	CASSLGGAKNIQYF
TRBV30	-	few	TRBJ1-1	TGTGCCTGGGAGATCCCAACCACTGAAGCTTTCTTT	CAWEIPTTEAFF
TRBV27	-	-	TRBJ2-7	TGTGCCAGCAGTTTAGGTCAGGGAATTGATGAGCAGTACTTC	CASSLGQGIDEQYF
TRBV7-2	-	few	TRBJ2-3	TGTGCCAGCAGGAAACCGGGGACTAGCACAGATACGCAGTATTTT	CASRKPGTSTDTQYF
TRBV4-2	-	once	TRBJ1-6	TGTGCCAGCAGCCAAGGGGACATTGGGATTAGCTCCTATAATTCACCCCTCCACTTT	CASSQGDIGISSYNSPLHF
TRBV18	-	-	TRBJ2-5	TGTGCCAGCTCACCTGCCGGACAGCAAGAGACCCAGTACTTC	CASSPAGQQETQYF
TRBV5-4	TRBD1	-	TRBJ2-7	TGTGCCAGCAGTCAACGCCCGGGACAGACAGCCTACGAGCAGTACTTC	CASSQRPGQTAYEQYF
TRBV28	-	-	TRBJ1-1	TGTGCCAGCAGTGCCCCTAATATGAACACTGAAGCTTTCTTT	CASSAPNMNTEAFF
TRBV11-2	TRBD2	few	TRBJ2-5	TGTGCCAGCAGCTTAGAGCGCGGGAGGGCCCAAGAGACCCAGTACTTC	CASSLERGRAQETQYF
TRBV5-1	TRBD1	-	TRBJ2-3	TGCGCCAGCAGCTGGGGGAGAGACAGGGGGACAGATACGCAGTATTTT	CASSWGRDRGTDTQYF
TRBV25-1	TRBD2	-	TRBJ2-1	TGTGCCAGCACGCCAACTAGCGCCAGTTCCTACAATGAGCAGTTCTTC	CASTPTSASSYNEQFF
TRBV6-5	-	-	TRBJ1-1	TGTGCCAGCAGTTACTCGTCAGGGAAAGATGAAGCTTTCTTT	CASSYSSGKDEAFF
TRBV7-9	-	few	TRBJ1-4	TGTGCCAGCAGCTTGGCCGGGGGGTTGACTAATGAAAAACTGTTTTTT	CASSLAGGLTNEKLFF
TRBV29-1	TRBD1	-	TRBJ1-1	TGCAGCGTTGAAGCCTTACAGGGGAAGAACACTGAAGCTTTCTTT	CSVEALQGKNTEAFF
TRBV5-4	TRBD1	few	TRBJ2-1	TGTGCCAGCAGCTCGGACAGGACACCCTACAATGAGCAGTTCTTC	CASSSDRTPYNEQFF
TRBV2	TRBD1	-	TRBJ2-6	TGTGCCAGCATTGGGACAGGAACCCCCTCTGGGGCCAACGTCCTGACTTTC	CASIGTGTPSGANVLTF
TRBV15	-	-	TRBJ1-4	TGTGCCACCAGCAGACAAGGGGAGGGTGAAAAACTGTTTTTT	CATSRQGEGEKLFF
TRBV15	-	-	TRBJ1-2	TGTGCCACCAGTCCCAGGGCTAACTATGGCTACACCTTC	CATSPRANYGYTF